This passage covers 10 T cell receptor beta chains from one sample sequenced in a study of a mutant IDH1 vaccine in newly diagnosed glioma. Antigen specificity for these receptors is unknown. Sequenced by immunoSEQ multiplex PCR; TCRdb stores in-frame clones only, minus some. The table includes about 44,000 clones, 85% to 95% detected once. The time point was: week 23, last vaccination. Topical imiquimod was applied with each vaccine dose, which held 300 ug of mutant IDH1 20-mer peptide. The sample was PBMCs, taken from a glioma patient whose treatment included an IDH1 peptide vaccine. These receptors originate from a man aged 45-65 years with glioma.

This chain joins TRBV7-3 and TRBJ2-5; 7 positions match TRBD1. CDR1 is SGHTA, CDR2 FQGTGA, per germline. The CDR3 is 14 amino acids. V trimming: 5 bases; J trimming: 7 bases; junction bases outside the gene matches: 10. CDR3 protein: CASSTRGPPGTQYF. The CDR3, as DNA: TGTGCCAGCAGCACGAGGGGGCCCCCAGGGACCCAGTACTTC.

This clone was counted between two and nine times. This chain joins TRBV7-2 and TRBJ2-1; D remains ambiguous. The CDR3 length is 13 residues. V was pared by 5 bases and J by 0 bases, with 5 bases between. Germline V gives CDR1 SGHTA, CDR2 FQGNSA. The CDR3, as DNA: TGTGCCAGCAGCCTAAACTCCTACAATGAGCAGTTCTTC. Translation gives CASSLNSYNEQFF.

This chain links TRBV7-3 with TRBJ1-1; D is uncertain. Per the germline V gene, CDR1 is SGHTA and CDR2 is FQGTGA. CDR3 length equals 13 residues. Trimming pared 2 bases from V and 4 bases from J, leaving 8 bases between. The DNA of the CDR3 is TGTGCCAGCAGCTTAGGGGTAACCACTGAAGCTTTCTTT. Amino acids: CASSLGVTTEAFF.

J is TRBJ2-1 and V is TRBV5-1, with 7 bases matching TRBD1. The length of the CDR3 is 16 residues. The germline CDR1 and CDR2 sequences are SGHRS and YFSETQ. V was clipped by 0 bases and J by 7 bases; unmatched bases: 10. The CDR3 nucleotides read TGCGCCAGCAGCTTGGGGGTAGGGGGCGCAAGGAATGAGCAGTTCTTC. Translating it yields CASSLGVGGARNEQFF.

The V and J genes are TRBV4-2 and TRBJ2-1; the match to TRBD1 covers 7 bases. There are 19 residues in the CDR3. Germline V gene lookup returns CDR1 LGHNA and CDR2 YNFKEQ. J was trimmed by 2 bases and V by 1 base; bases with no gene match: 14. The CDR3 sequence: CASSQGWGQLFIPYNEQFF. CDR3 coding DNA: TGTGCCAGCAGCCAAGGATGGGGACAGCTCTTTATCCCCTACAATGAGCAGTTCTTC.

The CDR3 reads CASSGPGGIGEQYF. The CDR3 coding sequence is TGCGCCAGCAGCGGGCCAGGGGGTATAGGGGAGCAGTACTTC. The chain uses TRBV5-1 and TRBJ2-7; 7 bases line up with TRBD1. The germline V gene has CDR1 SGHRS and CDR2 YFSETQ. The CDR3 has 14 residues. V was pared by 4 bases and J by 7 bases, with 11 bases of the junction left unmatched. Full variable domain (rest looked up from reference TRBV5-1 and TRBJ2-7): KAGVTQTPRYLIKTRGQQVTLSCSPISGHRSVSWYQQTPGQGLQFLFEYFSETQRNKGNFPGRFSGRQFSNSRSEMNVSTLELGDSALYLCASSGPGGIGEQYFGPGTRLTVT.

The rearrangement uses TRBV28 and TRBJ1-5, with D uncertain. The CDR3 has 14 residues. V lost 3 bases and J lost 1, with 7 bases in between. Germline lookup yields CDR1 MDHEN and CDR2 SYDVKM. CDR3 bases: TGTGCCAGCAGTTTCTTGCAGAGCAATCAGCCCCAGCATTTT. Residues: CASSFLQSNQPQHF.

Concerning this clone itself: One end of the junction fails to match germline, which may point to a read error. The V call is TRBV7-7, the J call TRBJ2-2; TRBD2 is a possible D gene (5 bases). The CDR3 contains 15 residues. In germline, CDR1 is SSHAT, CDR2 FNYEAQ (reference sequence). The CDR3 DNA reads TGTGCTAGCAGCCTCAGCGCGGGGAACACCGGGGAGCTGTTTTTT. Amino acid sequence: CASSLSAGNTGELFF.

This clone was seen a handful of times. This CDR3 is CASSMTQESPYEQYF. The CDR3 DNA follows: TGCGCCAGCAGCATGACTCAAGAGAGCCCCTACGAGCAGTACTTC. The J gene is TRBJ2-7, the V gene TRBV5-1, with D unresolved. Per germline, CDR1 SGHRS and CDR2 YFSETQ. V gave up 4 bases and J gave up 2 bases, with 16 bases separating them. The CDR3 loop spans 15 amino acids.

The chain joins TRBV6-5 to TRBJ1-1, with TRBD1 as a possible D gene (5 bases). Trimming took off 5 bases at V and 1 base at J, with 8 bases between the two ends. Germline V gene sequence: CDR1 MNHEY, CDR2 SVGAGI. The CDR3 contains 13 residues. The CDR3 bases are TGTGCCAGCAGTACCGGGACGAACACTGAAGCTTTCTTT. Protein sequence: CASSTGTNTEAFF.